This T cell receptor beta chain was sequenced for a study of blood T cell repertoires in COVID-19. Study at large: The cDNA or gDNA used as material had been derived from T cells, B-cell-depleted T cells, or PBMCs.

Libraries were prepared by immunoSEQ multiplex PCR; TCRdb keeps only in-frame clonotypes and omits some of them. The sample gives some 130,000 clones, 80% to 85% of which show up once; around 12% is in the top ten. The CDR3 extends over 13 amino acids. Trimming stripped 1 base from V and 6 bases from J, with 7 bases between. The germline V gene encodes CDR1 SEHNR and CDR2 FQNEAQ (reference sequence). This clone was recorded only once. The chain is built from TRBV7-9 and TRBJ2-1; D is unclear. The sequencing input was peripheral blood. The TCR comes from a woman in her 30s who had recovered from COVID-19. The CDR3 here is CASSLESGNEQFF. DNA of the CDR3: TGTGCCAGCAGCTTAGAGTCGGGCAATGAGCAGTTCTTC.